These 12 T cell receptor beta chains were all obtained from the same sample, sequenced in a study of human T cells and chemical hapten exposure. TCRdb fed the RACE reads into MiXCR, producing one record per CDR3 protein. This table holds fewer than 130,000 distinct CDR3 sequences, around 10% found once. The time point is: patch test 1, 2 weeks after DPC sensitization. Sample treatment: therapeutic diphenylcyclopropenone sensitization with weekly scalp DPC. The input for sequencing was whole blood, taken in connection with sensitization to the hapten diphenylcyclopropenone (DPC). The receptors here all came from a woman aged 40 to 50 with alopecia areata. Some clones in this sample may be carry-over from other donors' samples.

This clonotype appeared many times. The V and J genes are TRBV4-2 and TRBJ1-1, with 7 nucleotides matching TRBD1. V lost 3 bases and J lost 8; bases outside the gene matches: 12. This CDR3 is 15 amino acids long. Germline V gene sequence: CDR1 LGHNA, CDR2 YNFKEQ. As DNA, the CDR3 is TGTGCCAGCAGCCAGTTGGGTCAGGGGGTCCGGGAAGCTTTCTTT. It translates to CASSQLGQGVREAFF.

This clonotype was seen many times. The V call is TRBV6-2 or TRBV6-3, the J call TRBJ2-7, with D possibly matching TRBD1 (6 bases). The CDR3 is 14 amino acids. Per the germline V gene, CDR1 is MNHEY and CDR2 is SVGEGT. V lost 6 bases and J 2 bases, leaving 14 bases between the germline ends. CDR3 region: CASRRAGATYEQYF. The CDR3 region has the DNA TGTGCCAGCAGGCGAGCAGGGGCCACCTACGAGCAGTACTTC.

Remarks on this clonotype: The junction differs from germline at one of its ends, possibly a read error. The V and J genes are TRBV7-7 and TRBJ2-3, with a possible D match to TRBD2 (7 bases). Germline-derived CDR1 and CDR2 are SSHAT and FNYEAQ (reference sequence). The CDR3 consists of 15 residues. CDR3 protein: CASSLGGGGTDTQYF. CDR3 DNA sequence: TGTGCTAGCAGCTTGGGCGGGGGCGGCACAGATACGCAGTATTTT. Complete variable domain (other parts from reference TRBV7-7 and TRBJ2-3): GAGVSQSPRYKVTKRGQDVTLRCDPISSHATLYWYQQALGQGPEFLTYFNYEAQPDKSGLPSDRFSAERPEGSISTLTIQRTEQRDSAMYRCASSLGGGGTDTQYFGPGTRLTVL.

There are a few counts of this clonotype. The V call is TRBV20-1, the J call TRBJ2-1; 10 bases are a match to TRBD2. This CDR3 is built from 15 residues. V gave up 2 bases and J gave up 4 bases; unmatched junction bases: 5. CDR1 is DFQATT and CDR2 is SNEGSKA in the germline V gene (reference sequence). CDR3: CSARILAGVYNEQFF. CDR3 bases: TGCAGTGCTAGAATTCTAGCGGGGGTGTACAATGAGCAGTTCTTC.

This clonotype has just a few counts. The chain couples TRBV27 to TRBJ1-1; D is unclear. Germline V gene lookup returns CDR1 MNHEY and CDR2 SMNVEV (reference sequence). V dropped 4 bases and J dropped 6 bases, with 18 bases sitting between them. This CDR3 comprises 15 residues. CDR3 residues: CASSSLTLGGAEAFF. The CDR3 DNA reads TGTGCCAGCAGTTCTCTAACACTGGGTGGAGCTGAAGCTTTCTTT.

This rearrangement joins TRBV15 to TRBJ2-5; the match to TRBD2 covers 10 bases. Germline CDR1 reads LNHNV; CDR2 reads YYDKDF (reference sequence). With 0 bases clipped from V and 2 bases from J, the junction kept 9 bases outside the gene matches. The CDR3 contains 18 residues. CDR3 residues: CATSREPSGSFGQETQYF. The CDR3, as DNA: TGTGCCACCAGCAGAGAGCCTAGCGGGAGCTTTGGGCAAGAGACCCAGTACTTC.

This clonotype appeared a few times. This chain links TRBV7-2 with TRBJ2-2; no clear D. The CDR3 has 13 amino acids. Between the trimmed V and J ends, which lost 3 bases and 3 bases, there was a span of 5 bases. Per germline, CDR1 SGHTA and CDR2 FQGNSA. The CDR3 region has the DNA TGTGCCAGCAGCTTTCCGCACACCGGGGAGCTGTTTTTT. It is translated as CASSFPHTGELFF.

This clonotype was detected a few times. The chain has TRBV6-1 and TRBJ2-5; 7 bases align to TRBD1. The CDR3 sequence is 15 residues long. Germline CDR1 MNHNS, CDR2 SASEGT. J gave up 7 bases and V 6 bases, and 14 bases lay outside the gene matches. This CDR3 reads CASSDRQGPSGTQYF. The CDR3 DNA reads as TGTGCCAGCAGCGACAGACAGGGTCCATCGGGGACCCAGTACTTC.

In its sample, this clonotype was seen many times. J is TRBJ2-1 and V is TRBV9; 8 bases match TRBD1. The CDR3 spans 14 residues. The V gene's germline CDR1 is SGDLS and CDR2 YYNGEE. J was trimmed by 9 bases and V by 9 bases; bases with no gene match: 14. The CDR3 DNA is TGTGCCACCAGTCAGGGGGCTGGAAATGGTGAGCAGTTCTTC. Translation: CATSQGAGNGEQFF.

This clonotype was picked up many times. The V and J genes are TRBV5-1 and TRBJ1-1; TRBD1 matches at 8 bases. The CDR3 sequence is 17 residues long. The germline CDR1 and CDR2 sequences are SGHRS and YFSETQ. After removal of 4 bases from V and 3 bases from J, the junction contained 14 bases not matched to a gene. The chain's CDR3 is CASSLGTGGGEYTEAFF. The CDR3 DNA follows: TGCGCCAGCAGCCTCGGGACAGGTGGGGGCGAATACACTGAAGCTTTCTTT.

In this sample, this clonotype turned up many times. The chain has TRBV6-2 or TRBV6-3 and TRBJ2-5; tentative D call: TRBD1 (6 bases). CDR3 length: 14 amino acids. V was cut by 7 bases and J by 7 bases, with 19 bases left in between. Germline CDR1 MNHEY, CDR2 SVGEGT. CDR3 coding DNA: TGTGCCAGCACCAACTTGGGGGCCCCCGGGACCCAGTACTTC. This encodes CASTNLGAPGTQYF.

This rearrangement joins TRBV20-1 to TRBJ2-1; D is possibly TRBD2 (6 bases). The CDR3 covers 13 residues. Germline loops: CDR1 DFQATT, CDR2 SNEGSKA (reference sequence). The V end lost 1 base, the J end lost 9 bases, and 13 bases lay between the germline ends. The CDR3 nucleotides are TGCAGTGCTAGAGCTTCGGGGGATTCTGAGCAGTTCTTC. Its translation: CSARASGDSEQFF.